This T cell receptor (beta chain) derives from a study of T cells after yellow fever vaccination (dated by TCRdb to the late 2010s). With regard to the full study: The SMART-Seq v4 Ultra Low Input RNA kit was used to prepare libraries from fractions with low cell numbers. Bulk TCR alpha and beta repertoires were sequenced longitudinally to track T-cell clones before and after primary and booster YFV17D yellow fever vaccination. Blood samples were taken at several timepoints before and after primary and secondary immunization, and bulk PBMC replicates and cell subsets were isolated. The cohort comprised two healthy male donors, one aged 18 to 30 and one aged 30 to 40 years.

TCR cDNA was synthesized by 5'RACE template switching, through which a universal primer site and unique molecular identifiers were introduced. cDNA synthesis was primed from both the TCR alpha and TCR beta constant segments. Libraries were amplified in two PCR steps, with sample barcodes and sequencing adapters added in the second step. Sequencing of libraries was performed on Illumina HiSeq 2500 (2x100 bp) or NovaSeq (2x150 bp). The study's processing was this. Demultiplexing of reads and collapsing into UMI consensus sequences were performed with MIGEC, and V(D)J alignment was carried out with MiXCR. Vaccine-responding clonotypes were identified with edgeR using replicate PBMC samples, with FDR below 0.01 and a log2 fold change above 5 up to day 15 being required. Each bulk clonotype received a CD4 or CD8 identity based on whether the sequenced CD4 or CD8 repertoire contained that clonotype at higher abundance. TCRdb trimmed public reads at Q25 via fastp, called clones via MiXCR and kept in-frame beta chains. For every CDR3 protein sequence, its rows merge into one entry that carries the most common genes and DNA. The V and J calls reflect TCRdb's pipeline rather than the authors' work. For this sample there are a few hundred thousand distinct CDR3 sequences; 6.8% appear just once. The ten top clones hold over 15% of the sample.

This specimen's treatment or condition label, per the study, means: live attenuated yellow fever vaccine strain. Two biological replicates of bulk PBMCs were collected at each blood-draw timepoint. PBMCs were isolated from peripheral blood using a standard Ficoll-Paque protocol. RNA was extracted with TriZol from bulk PBMCs, CD4 and CD8 fractions, and dextramer-positive and dextramer-negative fractions. This clonotype has more than one count but fewer than ten. The antigen it recognizes is unknown. Within one base of it there is no much larger clone, and no base qualities were kept. Summary of the overall study and its limitations: Because abundant contaminating clonotypes from the bulk population could be contained in FACS-sorted repertoires, computational filtering was required. Most clones expanded after primary vaccination (approximately 97% of CD4 and about 85% of CD8) were re-detected after the booster, suggesting that broad memory maintenance occurred. The secondary T-cell response was found to be weaker but faster than the primary response, with a peak reached on day 5 rather than on day 15. The study included only two donors, which limits how far the findings can be generalized. A small share of clonotypes occurred in both CD4 and CD8 compartments, likely arising from convergent recombination.

CDR1 and CDR2 are drawn from the germline V gene: MNHNS, SASEGT. From the cysteine through the phenylalanine, the CDR3 covers 15 amino acids. Just CDR3 DNA is preserved here, 45 bases in frame from base 1. Trimming removed 5 bases from V and 7 bases from J, leaving 18 bases between the germline ends. The source is a man aged 18-30 years who received the YFV17D yellow fever vaccine. The V and J segments used are TRBV6-1 and TRBJ2-1; the D gene is perhaps TRBD1, from 5 matching bases. The sequencing used PBMCs, collected more than 40 days after the first yellow fever vaccination. The DNA sequence follows: TGTGCCAGCAGTCTAGGGGTTTCAGGTGGGAATGAGCAGTTCTTC. Translation gives CASSLGVSGGNEQFF.